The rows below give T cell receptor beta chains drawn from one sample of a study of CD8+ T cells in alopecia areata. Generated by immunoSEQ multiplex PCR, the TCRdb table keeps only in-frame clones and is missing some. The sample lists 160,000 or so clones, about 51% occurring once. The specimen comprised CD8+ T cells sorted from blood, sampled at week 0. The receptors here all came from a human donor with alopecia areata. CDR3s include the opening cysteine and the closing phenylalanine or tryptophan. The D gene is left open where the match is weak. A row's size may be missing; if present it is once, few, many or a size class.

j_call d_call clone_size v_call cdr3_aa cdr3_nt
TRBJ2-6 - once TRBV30 CAWSPPGSGANVLTF TGTGCCTGGAGTCCTCCTGGGTCTGGGGCCAACGTCCTGACTTTC
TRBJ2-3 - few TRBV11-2 CASSSPPGLTTDTQYF TGTGCCAGCAGCAGTCCCCCGGGACTTACCACAGATACGCAGTATTTT
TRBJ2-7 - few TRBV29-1 CSVYMGNSYEQYF TGCAGCGTTTATATGGGGAACTCCTACGAGCAGTACTTC
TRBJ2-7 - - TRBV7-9 CASSSKHRRYEQYF TGTGCCAGCAGCTCAAAACACCGGAGATACGAGCAGTACTTC
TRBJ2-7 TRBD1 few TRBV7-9 CASSAQPGQGNEQYF TGTGCCAGCAGCGCACAACCGGGACAGGGTAACGAGCAGTACTTC
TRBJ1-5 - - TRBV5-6 CASSSGNQPQHF TGTGCCAGCAGTTCGGGGAATCAGCCCCAGCATTTT
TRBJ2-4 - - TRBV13 CASSLGLNRDIQYF TGTGCCAGCAGCTTAGGACTCAACCGAGACATTCAGTACTTC
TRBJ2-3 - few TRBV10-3 CAISEYTGPTDTQYF TGTGCCATCAGTGAATATACAGGGCCCACAGATACGCAGTATTTT
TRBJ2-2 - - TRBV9 CASRQMFTGELFF TGTGCCAGCAGACAAATGTTCACCGGGGAGCTGTTTTTT
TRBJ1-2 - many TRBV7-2 CASSKGRFNYGYTF TGTGCCAGCAGCAAGGGCAGATTTAACTATGGCTACACCTTC
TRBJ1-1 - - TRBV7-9 CASSSGTANEAFF TGTGCCAGCAGCTCCGGGACGGCAAATGAAGCTTTCTTT
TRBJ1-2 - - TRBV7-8 CASSPRDNNYGYTF TGTGCCAGCAGCCCCCGGGACAATAACTATGGCTACACCTTC
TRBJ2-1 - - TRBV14 CASSLAQTYNEQFF TGTGCCAGCAGTCTAGCGCAGACCTACAATGAGCAGTTCTTC
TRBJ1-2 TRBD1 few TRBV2 CATWDRDYGYTF TGTGCCACCTGGGACAGAGACTATGGCTACACCTTC
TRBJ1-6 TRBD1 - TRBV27 CASSPRPGQNSPLHF TGTGCCAGCAGTCCGCGACCGGGACAGAATTCACCCCTCCACTTT
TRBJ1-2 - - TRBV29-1 CSVDSRGSGYTF TGCAGCGTTGATTCGAGGGGATCCGGCTACACCTTC
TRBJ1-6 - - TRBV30 CAWTDTRGSPLHF TGTGCCTGGACAGACACCCGGGGTTCACCCCTCCACTTT
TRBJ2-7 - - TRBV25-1 CASSGRGEYYEQYF TGTGCCAGCAGTGGGCGGGGAGAATACTACGAGCAGTACTTC
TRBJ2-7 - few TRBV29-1 CSVRTGHSYEQYF TGCAGCGTTAGAACAGGGCACTCCTACGAGCAGTACTTC
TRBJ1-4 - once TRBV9 CASSPGISDGEKLFF TGTGCCAGCAGCCCAGGGATATCCGACGGGGAAAAACTGTTTTTT
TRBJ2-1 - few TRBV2 CASSPPREEQFF TGTGCCAGCAGTCCTCCCCGGGAGGAGCAGTTCTTC
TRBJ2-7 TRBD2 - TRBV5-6 CASSKPGGAYNYEQYF TGTGCCAGCAGCAAACCCGGGGGGGCGTACAACTACGAGCAGTACTTC
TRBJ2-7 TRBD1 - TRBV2 CASSETGQGAEGLYEQYF TGTGCCAGCAGTGAAACGGGACAGGGGGCGGAGGGCCTCTACGAGCAGTACTTC
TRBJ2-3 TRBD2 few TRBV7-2 CASSTRLAETTDTQYF TGTGCCAGCAGCACCCGACTAGCGGAAACCACAGATACGCAGTATTTT
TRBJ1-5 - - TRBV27 CASRVGNQPQHF TGTGCCAGCAGGGTAGGGAATCAGCCCCAGCATTTT
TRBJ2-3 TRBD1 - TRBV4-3 CASSQRRQGALDTQYF TGCGCCAGCAGCCAACGACGACAGGGGGCCCTAGATACGCAGTATTTT
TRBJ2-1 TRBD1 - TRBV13 CASSFRTGGYNEQFF TGTGCCAGCAGCTTCCGGACAGGAGGTTACAATGAGCAGTTCTTC
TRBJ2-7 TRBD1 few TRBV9 CASSAGTGTSYEQYF TGTGCCAGCAGCGCGGGGACAGGCACCTCCTACGAGCAGTACTTC
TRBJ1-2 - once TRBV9 CASSPSQGLDGYTF TGTGCCAGCAGCCCCTCACAGGGTCTGGATGGCTACACCTTC